This TCR beta chain derives from a study of blood T cells in healthy people across ages. Then a second PCR, running about 6 to 12 cycles, was carried out with a sample-barcoded 5' primer and a J-beta primer mix. TCRdb processed the 5' RACE reads anew with MiXCR; each CDR3 protein has one entry. The repertoire holds roughly 680,000 distinct CDR3 sequences, over 45% seen once, with around 32% in the top ten. As to this clonotype: Antigen specificity is unknown.

Overall study results and limits: Expanded clonotype changes were possibly confounded by unknown donor CMV status. Reliance upon unsorted PBMCs precluded definitive naive versus antigen-experienced comparison. Donors of long life had a larger count of naive CD4+ cells and greater diversity than aged donors. Significant beta diversity loss was already apparent by age roughly 40, declining roughly linearly.

V shed 3 bases and J shed 0 bases, with 11 bases lying between them. Per the germline V gene, CDR1 is SGDLS and CDR2 is YYNGEE. This CDR3 region has 15 residues. This receptor was identified in a woman aged 55-70 years in good health. This chain connects TRBV9 to TRBJ2-3; D is possibly TRBD2 (6 bases). The sequencing sample was made of blood. In nucleotides, the CDR3 is TGTGCCAGCAGCGCCGCGGGGATTAGCACAGATACGCAGTATTTT. Amino acid sequence: CASSAAGISTDTQYF.